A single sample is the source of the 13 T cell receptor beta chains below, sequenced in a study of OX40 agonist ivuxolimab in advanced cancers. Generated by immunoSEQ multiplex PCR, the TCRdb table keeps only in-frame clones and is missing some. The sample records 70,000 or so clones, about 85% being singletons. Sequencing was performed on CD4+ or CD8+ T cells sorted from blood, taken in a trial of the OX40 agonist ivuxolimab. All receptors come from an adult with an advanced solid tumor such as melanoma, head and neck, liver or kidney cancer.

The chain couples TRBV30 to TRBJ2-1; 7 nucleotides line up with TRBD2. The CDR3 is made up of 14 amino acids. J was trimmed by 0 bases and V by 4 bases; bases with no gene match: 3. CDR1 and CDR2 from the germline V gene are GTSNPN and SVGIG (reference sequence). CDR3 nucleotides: TGTGCCTGGACCCGGGACTACTCCTACAATGAGCAGTTCTTC. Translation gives CAWTRDYSYNEQFF. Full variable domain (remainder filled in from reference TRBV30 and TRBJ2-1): SQTIHQWPATLVQPVGSPLSLECTVEGTSNPNLYWYRQAAGRGLQLLFYSVGIGQISSEVPQNLSASRPQDRQFILSSKKLLLSDSGFYLCAWTRDYSYNEQFFGPGTRLTVL.

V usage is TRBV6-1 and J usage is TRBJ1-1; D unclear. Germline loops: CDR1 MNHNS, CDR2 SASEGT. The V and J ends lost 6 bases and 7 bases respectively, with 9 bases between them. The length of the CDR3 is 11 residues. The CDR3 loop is CASRVGSEAFF. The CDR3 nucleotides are TGTGCCAGCAGGGTCGGAAGTGAAGCTTTCTTT.

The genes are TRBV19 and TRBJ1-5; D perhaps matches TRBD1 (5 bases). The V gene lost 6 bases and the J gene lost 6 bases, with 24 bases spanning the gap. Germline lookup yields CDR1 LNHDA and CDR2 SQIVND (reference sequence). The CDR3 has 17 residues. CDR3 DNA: TGTGCCAGTAGATCTACGGGGGGAGGGTCTATCGGTCAGCCCCAGCATTTT. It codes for CASRSTGGGSIGQPQHF.

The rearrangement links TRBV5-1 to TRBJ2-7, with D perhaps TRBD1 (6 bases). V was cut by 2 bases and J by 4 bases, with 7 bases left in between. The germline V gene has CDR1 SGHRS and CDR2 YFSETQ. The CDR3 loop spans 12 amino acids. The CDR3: CASSLQGYEQYF. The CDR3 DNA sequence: TGCGCCAGCAGCTTACAGGGTTACGAGCAGTACTTC.

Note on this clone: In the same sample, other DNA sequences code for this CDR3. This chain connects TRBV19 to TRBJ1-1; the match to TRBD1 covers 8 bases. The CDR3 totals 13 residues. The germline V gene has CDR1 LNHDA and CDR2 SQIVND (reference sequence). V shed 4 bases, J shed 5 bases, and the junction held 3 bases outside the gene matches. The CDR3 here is CASSRTGRTEAFF. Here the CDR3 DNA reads TGTGCCAGTAGTAGGACAGGGAGGACTGAAGCTTTCTTT.

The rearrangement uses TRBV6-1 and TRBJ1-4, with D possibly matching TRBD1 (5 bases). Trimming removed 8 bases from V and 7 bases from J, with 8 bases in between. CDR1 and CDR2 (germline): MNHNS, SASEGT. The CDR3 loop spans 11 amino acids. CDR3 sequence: CASRRGEKLFF. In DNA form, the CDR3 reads TGTGCCAGCCGGAGGGGTGAAAAACTGTTTTTT.

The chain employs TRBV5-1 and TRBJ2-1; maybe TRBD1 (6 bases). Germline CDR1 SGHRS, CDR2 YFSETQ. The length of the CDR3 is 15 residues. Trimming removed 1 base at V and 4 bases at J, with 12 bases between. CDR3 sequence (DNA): TGCGCCAGCAGCTTGAATGGACAGCATTACAATGAGCAGTTCTTC. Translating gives CASSLNGQHYNEQFF.

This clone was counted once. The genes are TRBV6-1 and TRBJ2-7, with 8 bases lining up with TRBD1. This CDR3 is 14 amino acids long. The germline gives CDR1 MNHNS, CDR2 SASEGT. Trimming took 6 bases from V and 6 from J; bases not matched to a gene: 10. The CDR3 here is CASSRDRGHAEQYF. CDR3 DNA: TGTGCCAGCAGCCGCGACAGGGGTCACGCCGAGCAGTACTTC.

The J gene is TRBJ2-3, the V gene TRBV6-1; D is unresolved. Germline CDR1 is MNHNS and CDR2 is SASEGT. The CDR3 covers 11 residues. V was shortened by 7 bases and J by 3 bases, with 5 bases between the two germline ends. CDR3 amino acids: CASTRTDTQYF. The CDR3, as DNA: TGTGCCAGCACCAGGACAGATACGCAGTATTTT.

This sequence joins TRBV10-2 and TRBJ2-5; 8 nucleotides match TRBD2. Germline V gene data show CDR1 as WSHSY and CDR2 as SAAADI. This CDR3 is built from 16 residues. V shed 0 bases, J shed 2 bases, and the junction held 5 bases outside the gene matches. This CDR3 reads CASSESRGLGQETQYF. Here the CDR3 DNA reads TGCGCCAGCAGTGAGTCGCGGGGACTAGGGCAAGAGACCCAGTACTTC.

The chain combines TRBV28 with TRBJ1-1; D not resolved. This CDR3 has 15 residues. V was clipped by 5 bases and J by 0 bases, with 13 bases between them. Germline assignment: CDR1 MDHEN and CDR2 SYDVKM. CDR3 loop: CASSLQTVLNTEAFF. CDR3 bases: TGTGCCAGCAGTCTCCAGACGGTTTTGAACACTGAAGCTTTCTTT.

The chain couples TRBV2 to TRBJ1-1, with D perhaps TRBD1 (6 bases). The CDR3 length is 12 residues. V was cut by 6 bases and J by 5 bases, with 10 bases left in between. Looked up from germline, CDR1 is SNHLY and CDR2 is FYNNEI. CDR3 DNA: TGTGCCAGCAGCACAGGGACAACTGAAGCTTTCTTT. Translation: CASSTGTTEAFF. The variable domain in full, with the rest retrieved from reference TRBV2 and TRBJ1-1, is EPEVTQTPSHQVTQMGQEVILRCVPISNHLYFYWYRQILGQKVEFLVSFYNNEISEKSEIFDDQFSVERPDGSNFTLKIRSTKLEDSAMYFCASSTGTTEAFFGQGTRLTVV.

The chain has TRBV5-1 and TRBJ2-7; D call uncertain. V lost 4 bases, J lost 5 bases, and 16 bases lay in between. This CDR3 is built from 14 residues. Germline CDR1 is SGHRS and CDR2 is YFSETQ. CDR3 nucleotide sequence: TGCGCCAGCAGCCCCCCCGGTGGTATCCACGAGCAGTACTTC. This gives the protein CASSPPGGIHEQYF. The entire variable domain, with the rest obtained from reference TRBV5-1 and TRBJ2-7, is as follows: KAGVTQTPRYLIKTRGQQVTLSCSPISGHRSVSWYQQTPGQGLQFLFEYFSETQRNKGNFPGRFSGRQFSNSRSEMNVSTLELGDSALYLCASSPPGGIHEQYFGPGTRLTVT.